Sequencing of this TCR beta chain was carried out in a study of CD8 T cell repertoires and HIV-1 epitope variants. Remarks on this clone: Its antigen remains unknown.

This table comes from immunoSEQ multiplex PCR, and its TCRdb copy is limited to in-frame clones, with some not included. The table lists 5,700 or so clones, about 65% of them singletons. The CDR3 covers 16 residues. CDR1 is MDHEN and CDR2 is SYDVKM in the germline V gene. Trimming pared 1 base from V and 0 bases from J, leaving 12 bases between. The V and J genes are TRBV28 and TRBJ1-1, with D possibly matching TRBD1 (5 bases). The TCR originated in a male donor with HIV. Sequencing input: cultured CD8+ T cells derived from PBMCs. The CDR3 reads CASSLYGGDMNTEAFF. The CDR3 nucleotides are TGTGCCAGCAGTTTATACGGAGGGGATATGAACACTGAAGCTTTCTTT.